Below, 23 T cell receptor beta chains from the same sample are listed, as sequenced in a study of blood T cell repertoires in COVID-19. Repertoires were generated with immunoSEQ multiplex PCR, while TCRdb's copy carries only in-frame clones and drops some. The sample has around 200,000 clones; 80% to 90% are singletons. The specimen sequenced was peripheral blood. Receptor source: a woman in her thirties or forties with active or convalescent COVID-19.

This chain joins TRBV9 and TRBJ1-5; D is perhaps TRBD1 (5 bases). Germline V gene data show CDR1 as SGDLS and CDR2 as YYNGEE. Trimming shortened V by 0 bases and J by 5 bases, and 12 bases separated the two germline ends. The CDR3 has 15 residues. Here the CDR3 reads CASSVGAGSDQPQHF. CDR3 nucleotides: TGTGCCAGCAGCGTAGGGGCAGGGTCGGATCAGCCCCAGCATTTT.

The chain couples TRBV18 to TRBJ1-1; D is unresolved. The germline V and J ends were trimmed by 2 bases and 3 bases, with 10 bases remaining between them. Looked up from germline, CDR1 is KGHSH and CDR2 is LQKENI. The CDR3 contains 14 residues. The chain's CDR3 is CASSPVGAYTEAFF. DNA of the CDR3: TGTGCCAGCTCACCAGTGGGCGCGTACACTGAAGCTTTCTTT.

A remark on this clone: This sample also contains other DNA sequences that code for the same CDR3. The CDR3 here is CASSLTGNTEAFF. CDR3 nucleotides: TGTGCCAGCAGTTTAACGGGAAACACTGAAGCTTTCTTT. The rearrangement links TRBV28 to TRBJ1-1; D call uncertain. The CDR3 has 13 amino acids. CDR1 MDHEN and CDR2 SYDVKM come from the germline V gene. The V and J ends lost 2 bases and 2 bases respectively, with 6 bases between them.

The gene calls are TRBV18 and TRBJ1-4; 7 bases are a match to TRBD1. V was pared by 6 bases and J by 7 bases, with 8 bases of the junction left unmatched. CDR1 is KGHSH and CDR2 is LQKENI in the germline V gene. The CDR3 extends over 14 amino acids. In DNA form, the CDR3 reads TGTGCCAGCTCCGAGACAGGGATGGCTGAAAAACTGTTTTTT. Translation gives CASSETGMAEKLFF.

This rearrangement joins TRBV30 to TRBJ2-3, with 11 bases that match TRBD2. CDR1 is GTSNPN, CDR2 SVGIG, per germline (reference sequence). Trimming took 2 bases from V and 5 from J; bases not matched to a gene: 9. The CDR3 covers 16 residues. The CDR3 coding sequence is TGTGCCTGGAGTCCGCCGGGACTAGCGGATGTAGATACGCAGTATTTT. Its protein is CAWSPPGLADVDTQYF.

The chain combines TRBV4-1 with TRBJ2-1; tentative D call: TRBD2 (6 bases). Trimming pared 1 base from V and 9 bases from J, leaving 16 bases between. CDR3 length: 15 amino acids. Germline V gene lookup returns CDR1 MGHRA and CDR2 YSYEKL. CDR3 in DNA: TGCGCCAGCAGCCAAGGGTGGGACTCCGGTGCTGAGCAGTTCTTC. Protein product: CASSQGWDSGAEQFF.

The CDR3 loop is CAAGDREDKGYTF. The CDR3, as DNA: TGTGCCGCGGGGGACAGGGAGGATAAAGGCTACACCTTC. The gene calls are TRBV19 and TRBJ1-2; 9 bases map to TRBD1. Losses at the gene ends were 11 bases for V and 8 bases for J; bases not matched to a gene: 12. CDR3 size: 13 residues. The germline gives CDR1 LNHDA, CDR2 SQIVND (reference sequence).

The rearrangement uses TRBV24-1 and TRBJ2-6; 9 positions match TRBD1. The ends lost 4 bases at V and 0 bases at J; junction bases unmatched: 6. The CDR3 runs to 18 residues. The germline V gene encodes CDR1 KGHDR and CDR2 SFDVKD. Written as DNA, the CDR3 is TGTGCCACCAGTGAGGGGGACAGGGCCTCCTCTGGGGCCAACGTCCTGACTTTC. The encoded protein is CATSEGDRASSGANVLTF.

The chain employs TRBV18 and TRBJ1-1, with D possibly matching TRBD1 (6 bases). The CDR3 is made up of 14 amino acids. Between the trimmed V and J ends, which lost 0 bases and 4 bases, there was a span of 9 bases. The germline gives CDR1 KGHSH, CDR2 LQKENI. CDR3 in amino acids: CASSPPGGGTEAFF. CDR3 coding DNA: TGTGCCAGCTCACCACCAGGGGGGGGCACTGAAGCTTTCTTT.

The CDR3: CASSQGGGGEAFF. The CDR3 nucleotides read TGTGCCAGCAGCCAAGGGGGCGGGGGTGAAGCTTTCTTT. The chain recombines TRBV14 with TRBJ1-1; D might be TRBD1 (5 bases). V was pared by 1 base and J by 7 bases, with 10 bases between. Germline CDR1 and CDR2: SGHDN and FVKESK. This CDR3 has 13 amino acids. The whole variable domain, filled in from reference TRBV14 and TRBJ1-1, reads EAGVTQFPSHSVIEKGQTVTLRCDPISGHDNLYWYRRVMGKEIKFLLHFVKESKQDESGMPNNRFLAERTGGTYSTLKVQPAELEDSGVYFCASSQGGGGEAFFGQGTRLTVV.

Here the CDR3 reads CASSRTSTEAFF. CDR3 coding DNA: TGTGCCAGCAGCCGGACAAGCACTGAAGCTTTCTTT. The V and J genes are TRBV9 and TRBJ1-1, with D perhaps matching TRBD1 (5 bases). This CDR3 is built from 12 residues. Trimming pared 4 bases from V and 4 bases from J, leaving 8 bases between. Germline CDR1 reads SGDLS; CDR2 reads YYNGEE.

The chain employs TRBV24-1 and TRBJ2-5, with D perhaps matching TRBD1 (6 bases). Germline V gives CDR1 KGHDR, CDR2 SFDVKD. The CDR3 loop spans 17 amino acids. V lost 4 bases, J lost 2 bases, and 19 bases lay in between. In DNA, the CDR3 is TGTGCCACCAGTGAACCCCCTAGGGGGAAGGAGCAAGAGACCCAGTACTTC. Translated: CATSEPPRGKEQETQYF.

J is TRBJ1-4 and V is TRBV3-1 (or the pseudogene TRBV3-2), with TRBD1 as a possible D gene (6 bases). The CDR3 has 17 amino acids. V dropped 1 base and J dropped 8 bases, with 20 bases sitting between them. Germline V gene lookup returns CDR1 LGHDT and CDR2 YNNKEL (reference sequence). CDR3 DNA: TGTGCCAGCAGCCAAGCTAGAGGGGGGGCGCGAAGAGAAAAACTGTTTTTT. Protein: CASSQARGGARREKLFF.

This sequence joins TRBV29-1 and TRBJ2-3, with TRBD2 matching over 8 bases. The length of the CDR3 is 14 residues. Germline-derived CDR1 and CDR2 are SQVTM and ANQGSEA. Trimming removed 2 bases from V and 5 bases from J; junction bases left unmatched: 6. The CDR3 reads CSVERGLDRDTQYF. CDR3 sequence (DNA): TGCAGCGTTGAACGGGGACTAGACCGAGATACGCAGTATTTT.

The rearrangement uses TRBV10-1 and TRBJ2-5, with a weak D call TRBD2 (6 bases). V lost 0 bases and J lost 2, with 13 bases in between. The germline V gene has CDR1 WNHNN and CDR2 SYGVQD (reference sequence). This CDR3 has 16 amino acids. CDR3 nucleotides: TGCGCCAGCAGTGAGTCGAGATTGGGAGGACAAGAGACCCAGTACTTC. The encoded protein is CASSESRLGGQETQYF.

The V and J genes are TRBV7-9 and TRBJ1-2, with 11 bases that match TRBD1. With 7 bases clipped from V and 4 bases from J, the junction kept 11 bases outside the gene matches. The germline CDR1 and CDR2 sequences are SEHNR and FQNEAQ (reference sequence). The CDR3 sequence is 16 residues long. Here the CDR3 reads CASTPSSGQGGYGYTF. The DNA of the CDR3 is TGTGCCAGCACCCCTAGCTCGGGACAGGGGGGCTATGGCTACACCTTC.

As DNA, the CDR3 is TGTGCCAGCAGCCAAGCTAAAGGGGCATACGAGCAGTACTTC. Encoded protein: CASSQAKGAYEQYF. The gene calls are TRBV14 and TRBJ2-7; weak D call: TRBD1 (5 bases). The germline CDR1 and CDR2 sequences are SGHDN and FVKESK. V was shortened by 1 base and J by 4 bases, with 11 bases between the two germline ends. This CDR3 is 14 amino acids long. Based on the CDR3 plus reference TRBV14 and TRBJ2-7, the full variable domain is EAGVTQFPSHSVIEKGQTVTLRCDPISGHDNLYWYRRVMGKEIKFLLHFVKESKQDESGMPNNRFLAERTGGTYSTLKVQPAELEDSGVYFCASSQAKGAYEQYFGPGTRLTVT.

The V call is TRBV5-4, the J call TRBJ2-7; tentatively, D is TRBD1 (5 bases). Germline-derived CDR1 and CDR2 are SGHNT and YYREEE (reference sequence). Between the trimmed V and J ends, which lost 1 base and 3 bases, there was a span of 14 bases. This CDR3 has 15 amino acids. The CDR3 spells CASSLKGREDYEQYF. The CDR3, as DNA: TGTGCCAGCAGCTTGAAAGGCAGGGAAGACTACGAGCAGTACTTC.

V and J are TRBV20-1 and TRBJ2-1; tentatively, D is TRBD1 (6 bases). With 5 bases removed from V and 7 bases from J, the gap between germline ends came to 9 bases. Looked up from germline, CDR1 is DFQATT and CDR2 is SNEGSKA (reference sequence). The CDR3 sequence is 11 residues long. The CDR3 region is CSAPRGNEQFF. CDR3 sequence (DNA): TGCAGTGCTCCGAGGGGGAATGAGCAGTTCTTC.

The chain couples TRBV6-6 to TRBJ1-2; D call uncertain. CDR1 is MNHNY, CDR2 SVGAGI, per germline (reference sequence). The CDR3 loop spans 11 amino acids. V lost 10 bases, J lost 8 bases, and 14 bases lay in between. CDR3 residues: CAIQSGAGYTF. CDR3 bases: TGTGCCATACAGAGCGGAGCGGGCTACACCTTC.

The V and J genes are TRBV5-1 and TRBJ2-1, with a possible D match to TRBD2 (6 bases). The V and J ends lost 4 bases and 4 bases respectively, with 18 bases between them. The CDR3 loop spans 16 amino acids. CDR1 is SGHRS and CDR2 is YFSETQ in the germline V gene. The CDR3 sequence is CASSGMGGNGYNEQFF. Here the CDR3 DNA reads TGCGCCAGCAGCGGAATGGGCGGGAATGGTTACAATGAGCAGTTCTTC.

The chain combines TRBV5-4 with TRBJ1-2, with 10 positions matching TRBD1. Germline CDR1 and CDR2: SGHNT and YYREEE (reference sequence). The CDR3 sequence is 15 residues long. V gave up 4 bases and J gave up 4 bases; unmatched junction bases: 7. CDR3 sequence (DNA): TGTGCCAGCAGCCGATCCGGGACAGGGGTCTATGGCTACACCTTC. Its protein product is CASSRSGTGVYGYTF.

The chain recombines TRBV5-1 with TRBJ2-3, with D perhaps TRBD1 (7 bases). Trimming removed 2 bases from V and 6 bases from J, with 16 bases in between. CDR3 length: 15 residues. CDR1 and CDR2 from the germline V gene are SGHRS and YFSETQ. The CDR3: CASSFSGGWQDTQYF. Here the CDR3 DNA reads TGCGCCAGCAGCTTTTCAGGGGGGTGGCAGGATACGCAGTATTTT.